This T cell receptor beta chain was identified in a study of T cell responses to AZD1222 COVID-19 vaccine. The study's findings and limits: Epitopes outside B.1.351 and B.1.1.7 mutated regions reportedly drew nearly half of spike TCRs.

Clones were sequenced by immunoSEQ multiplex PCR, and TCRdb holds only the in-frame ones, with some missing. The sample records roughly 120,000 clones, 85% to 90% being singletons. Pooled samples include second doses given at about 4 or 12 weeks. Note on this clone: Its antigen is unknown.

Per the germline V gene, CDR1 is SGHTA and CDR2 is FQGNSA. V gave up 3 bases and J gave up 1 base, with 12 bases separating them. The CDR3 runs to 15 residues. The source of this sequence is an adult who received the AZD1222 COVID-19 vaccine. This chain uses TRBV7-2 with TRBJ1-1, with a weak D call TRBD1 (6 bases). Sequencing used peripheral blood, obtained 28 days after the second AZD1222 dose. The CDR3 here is CASSFYRASNTEAFF. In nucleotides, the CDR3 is TGTGCCAGCAGCTTTTACAGGGCCTCGAACACTGAAGCTTTCTTT.